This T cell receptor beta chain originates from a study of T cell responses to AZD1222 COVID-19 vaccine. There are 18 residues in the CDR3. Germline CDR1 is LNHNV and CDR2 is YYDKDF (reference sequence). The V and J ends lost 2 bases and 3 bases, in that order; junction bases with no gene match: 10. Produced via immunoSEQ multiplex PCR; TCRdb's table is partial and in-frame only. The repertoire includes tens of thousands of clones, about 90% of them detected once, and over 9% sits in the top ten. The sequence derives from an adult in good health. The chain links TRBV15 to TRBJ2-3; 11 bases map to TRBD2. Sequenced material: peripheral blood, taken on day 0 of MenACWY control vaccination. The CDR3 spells CATSRPWGLAEGTDTQYF. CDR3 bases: TGTGCCACCAGCAGACCATGGGGACTAGCGGAAGGAACAGATACGCAGTATTTT.